These T cell receptor beta chains were read from a single sample in a study of blood T cell repertoires in COVID-19. Measured with immunoSEQ multiplex PCR; TCRdb has only the in-frame clones, and not every one. The sample lists approximately 250,000 clones, more than 80% occurring once. Specimen: PBMCs or T cells enriched from blood (not recorded which). These receptor sequences come from a woman aged 25-40 years with acute COVID-19. Each CDR3 is given with its conserved first and last residue. D genes are given only for firm matches. A row's size may be missing; if present it is once, few, many or a size class.

D | J | size | V | DNA | CDR3
- | TRBJ1-5 | - | TRBV19 | TGTGCCAGTAGACAACCCTCTCGAGGTCAGCCCCAGCATTTT | CASRQPSRGQPQHF
TRBD2 | TRBJ2-1 | - | TRBV29-1 | TGCAGCGTTGAAGATCGCCTAGCGGAAACGGGGCATGAGCAGTTCTTC | CSVEDRLAETGHEQFF
- | TRBJ1-2 | - | TRBV4-3 | TGCGCCAGCAGCCAAGATTCTGTGTCCTATGGCTACACCTTC | CASSQDSVSYGYTF
TRBD1 | TRBJ1-5 | - | TRBV18 | TGTGCCAGCTCAAGACAGGGGGAGGGTGACCAGCCCCAGCATTTT | CASSRQGEGDQPQHF
TRBD1 | TRBJ1-2 | - | TRBV7-2 | TGTGCCAGCAGCCCCACCGGGACAGAGTATGGCTACACCTTC | CASSPTGTEYGYTF
TRBD2 | TRBJ2-1 | - | TRBV6-6 | TGTGCCAGCAGTTACAATACTAGCGGGAGTGGGAGTGAGCAGTTCTTC | CASSYNTSGSGSEQFF
TRBD2 | TRBJ2-1 | - | TRBV28 | TGTGCCAGCAGTCTCCCGGGAGGCTATCAGCCTATCCGGGATGAGCAGTTCTTC | CASSLPGGYQPIRDEQFF
TRBD2 | TRBJ2-7 | - | TRBV28 | TGTGCCAGCAAACTAGCGGAGGGGGAAGGGGAGCAGTACTTC | CASKLAEGEGEQYF
- | TRBJ2-3 | - | TRBV14 | TGTGCCAGCAGCCAAGACTCGGGGTTTAGCACAGATACGCAGTATTTT | CASSQDSGFSTDTQYF
- | TRBJ1-1 | few | TRBV18 | TGTGCCAGCTCACTTGGACAAACGAACACTGAAGCTTTCTTT | CASSLGQTNTEAFF
- | TRBJ2-7 | - | TRBV6-4 | TGTGCCAGCAGTGACTCAGAGCTCTCCTACGAGCAGTACTTC | CASSDSELSYEQYF
- | TRBJ2-1 | - | TRBV10-1 | TGCGCCAGCCGGGACTCCTACAATGAGCAGTTCTTC | CASRDSYNEQFF
TRBD1 | TRBJ1-1 | - | TRBV5-5 | TGTGCCAGCAGCTTGTTTCTCCAAGACAGGGCGGACACTGAAGCTTTCTTT | CASSLFLQDRADTEAFF
- | TRBJ2-3 | - | TRBV9 | TGTGCCAGCAGCGTAGGGAGGACAGATACGCAGTATTTT | CASSVGRTDTQYF
- | TRBJ1-5 | - | TRBV12-3/TRBV12-4 | TGTGCCAGCAGTTTAGGGACGGGGGCCCAGCATTTT | CASSLGTGAQHF
TRBD2 | TRBJ2-1 | - | TRBV11-2 | TGTGCCAGCAGCTCCGGGACTAGCGGGAGTTCACATGAGCAGTTCTTC | CASSSGTSGSSHEQFF
- | TRBJ1-4 | few | TRBV19 | TGTGCCAGTAGTATACAGACAGTAAATGAAAAACTGTTTTTT | CASSIQTVNEKLFF
- | TRBJ2-3 | - | TRBV4-1 | TGCGCCAGCAGCCATCTGACTGGCACAGATACGCAGTATTTT | CASSHLTGTDTQYF
- | TRBJ1-1 | - | TRBV7-8 | TGTGCCAGCAGCTTAGCCGACAGCAGGAACACTGAAGCTTTCTTT | CASSLADSRNTEAFF
TRBD2 | TRBJ2-2 | - | TRBV11-2 | TGTGCCAGCAGCCCCGGGCGGGTAGCGGGAGCCACCGGGGAGCTGTTTTTT | CASSPGRVAGATGELFF
TRBD1 | TRBJ1-1 | - | TRBV29-1 | TGCAGCGCAACAGGGGCTACTGAAGCTTTCTTT | CSATGATEAFF
TRBD1 | TRBJ2-7 | - | TRBV30 | TGTGCCTGGAGTGTCATTAAGGCAGGGGGTAGCTACGAGCAGTACTTC | CAWSVIKAGGSYEQYF
TRBD1 | TRBJ2-5 | - | TRBV5-1 | TGCGCCAGCAGGGCCGTGACAGGGGAAGAGACCCAGTACTTC | CASRAVTGEETQYF
- | TRBJ2-3 | - | TRBV18 | TGTGCCAGCTCACCTGCCCTAGCTACCCGCACAGATACGCAGTATTTT | CASSPALATRTDTQYF
TRBD1 | TRBJ1-1 | - | TRBV28 | TGTGCCAGCAGTCCAACAACGACAGGGTGGGTCACTGAAGCTTTCTTT | CASSPTTTGWVTEAFF
- | TRBJ1-6 | - | TRBV11-2 | TGTGCCAGCAGCCCGTCCTTGGCTGGACCCCTCCACTTT | CASSPSLAGPLHF
- | TRBJ1-5 | - | TRBV3-1/TRBV3-2 | TGTGCCAGCAGCCAAGGCCCAACAGGCCAGCCCCAGCATTTT | CASSQGPTGQPQHF
TRBD2 | TRBJ2-2 | - | TRBV27 | TGTGCCAGCATGGCTAGCGGGAGGGCCGGGGAGCTGTTTTTT | CASMASGRAGELFF
- | TRBJ2-3 | - | TRBV19 | TGTGCCAGTAGTAGGGGTGTGGGAGAGCTAAATACGCAGTATTTT | CASSRGVGELNTQYF
TRBD1 | TRBJ1-2 | - | TRBV30 | TGTGCCTGGAGTGTACGGGACAGGGCAAATAACTATGGCTACACCTTC | CAWSVRDRANNYGYTF
- | TRBJ1-1 | - | TRBV4-1 | TGCGCCAGCAGCCAAGATCGAGGAGGCACTGAAGCTTTCTTT | CASSQDRGGTEAFF
TRBD2 | TRBJ2-7 | - | TRBV28 | TGTGCCGCTGCCGGAATACATGGGGGGGTCGGCGAGCAGTACTTC | CAAAGIHGGVGEQYF
- | TRBJ1-4 | - | TRBV7-9 | TGTGCCAGCAGCTTACGGATAGGGGGTGGTGAAAAACTGTTTTTT | CASSLRIGGGEKLFF
TRBD2 | TRBJ2-3 | - | TRBV6-1 | TGTGCCAGCAGTGAAGCGCCGGGACTAGCGGGAGATACGCAGTATTTT | CASSEAPGLAGDTQYF
- | TRBJ2-5 | - | TRBV9 | TGTGCCAGCAGCGTTTTGTCTAGCCCTTCACGGGAGACCCAGTACTTC | CASSVLSSPSRETQYF
- | TRBJ1-2 | once | TRBV28 | TGTGCCAGCAGCCAGCCCCAGGGCTATGGCTACACCTTC | CASSQPQGYGYTF
TRBD1 | TRBJ1-2 | - | TRBV3-1/TRBV3-2 | TGTGCCAGCAGCCACTCCGGGACAGAATCTGGCTACACCTTC | CASSHSGTESGYTF
- | TRBJ1-3 | - | TRBV28 | TGTGCCAGCAGTCGGGTGGCAAACACCATATATTTT | CASSRVANTIYF
TRBD2 | TRBJ2-7 | - | TRBV7-6 | TGTGCCAGCAGTCAGTCCCCGGGACTAGCGGGACCTAAGACCTACGAGCAGTACTTC | CASSQSPGLAGPKTYEQYF
TRBD2 | TRBJ2-1 | - | TRBV9 | TGTGCCAGCAGCGCTAGCGGGCTACCCTACAATGAGCAGTTCTTC | CASSASGLPYNEQFF
- | TRBJ1-1 | - | TRBV5-4 | TGTGCCAGCAGCTTCTTCCTGAACACTGAAGCTTTCTTT | CASSFFLNTEAFF
- | TRBJ1-1 | - | TRBV2 | TGTGCCAGCAGTGAAGATATGGACGGACTCACTGAAGCTTTCTTT | CASSEDMDGLTEAFF
- | TRBJ2-7 | - | TRBV9 | TGTGCCAGCAGCCCCCGTTCGGGGGACGAGCAGTACTTC | CASSPRSGDEQYF
TRBD1 | TRBJ2-2 | - | TRBV11-2 | TGTGCCAGCAGACACGGACAGGGGGGTGGAAAAAACACCGGGGAGCTGTTTTTT | CASRHGQGGGKNTGELFF
- | TRBJ1-2 | - | TRBV4-1 | TGCGCCAGCAGCCAAGGCGGCAGTCTCTATGGCTACACCTTC | CASSQGGSLYGYTF